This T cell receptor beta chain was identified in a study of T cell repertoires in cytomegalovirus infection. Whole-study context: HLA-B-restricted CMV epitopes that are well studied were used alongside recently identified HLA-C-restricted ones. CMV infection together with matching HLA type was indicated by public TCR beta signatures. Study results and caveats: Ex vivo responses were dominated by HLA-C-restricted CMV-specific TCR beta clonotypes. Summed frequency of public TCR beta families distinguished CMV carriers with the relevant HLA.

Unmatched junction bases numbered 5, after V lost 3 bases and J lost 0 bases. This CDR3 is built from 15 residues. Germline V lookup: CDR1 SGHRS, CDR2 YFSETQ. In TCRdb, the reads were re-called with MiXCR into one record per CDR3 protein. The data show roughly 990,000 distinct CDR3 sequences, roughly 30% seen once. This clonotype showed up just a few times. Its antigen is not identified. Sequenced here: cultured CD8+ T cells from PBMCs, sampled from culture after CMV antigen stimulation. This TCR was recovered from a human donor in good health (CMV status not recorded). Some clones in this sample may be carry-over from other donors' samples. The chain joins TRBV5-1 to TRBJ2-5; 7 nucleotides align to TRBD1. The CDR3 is CASSSWTGYQETQYF. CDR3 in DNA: TGCGCCAGCAGCTCCTGGACAGGCTACCAAGAGACCCAGTACTTC.